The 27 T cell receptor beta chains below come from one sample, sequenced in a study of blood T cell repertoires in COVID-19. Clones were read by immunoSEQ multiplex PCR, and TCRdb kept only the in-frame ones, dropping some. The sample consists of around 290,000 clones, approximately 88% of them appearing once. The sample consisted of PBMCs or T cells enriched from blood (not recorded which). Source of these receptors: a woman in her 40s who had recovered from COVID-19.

CDR3 sequence: CASSSGTPFTEAFF. CDR3 DNA: TGTGCCAGCAGCTCAGGGACTCCTTTCACTGAAGCTTTCTTT. The chain is built from TRBV7-2 and TRBJ1-1; possibly TRBD1 for D (5 bases). V gave up 4 bases and J gave up 4 bases, with 13 bases separating them. Per the germline V gene, CDR1 is SGHTA and CDR2 is FQGNSA. The CDR3 runs to 14 residues.

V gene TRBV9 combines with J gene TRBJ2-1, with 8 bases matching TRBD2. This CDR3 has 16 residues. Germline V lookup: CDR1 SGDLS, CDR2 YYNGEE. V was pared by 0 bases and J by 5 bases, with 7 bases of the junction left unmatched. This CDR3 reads CASSVAPGLGNNEQFF. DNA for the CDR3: TGTGCCAGCAGCGTAGCCCCGGGACTAGGGAACAATGAGCAGTTCTTC.

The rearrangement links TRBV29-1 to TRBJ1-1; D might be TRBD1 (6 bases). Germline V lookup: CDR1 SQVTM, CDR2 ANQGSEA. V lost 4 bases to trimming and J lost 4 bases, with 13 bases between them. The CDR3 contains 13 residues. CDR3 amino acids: CSVATGSGTEAFF. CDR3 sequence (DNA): TGCAGCGTTGCAACAGGGAGCGGCACTGAAGCTTTCTTT.

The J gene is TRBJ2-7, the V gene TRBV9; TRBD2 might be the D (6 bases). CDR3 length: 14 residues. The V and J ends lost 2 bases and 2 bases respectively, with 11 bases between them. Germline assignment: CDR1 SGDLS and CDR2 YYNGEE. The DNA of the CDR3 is TGTGCCAGCAGCGTGGGACTGGACGCCTACGAGCAGTACTTC. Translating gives CASSVGLDAYEQYF.

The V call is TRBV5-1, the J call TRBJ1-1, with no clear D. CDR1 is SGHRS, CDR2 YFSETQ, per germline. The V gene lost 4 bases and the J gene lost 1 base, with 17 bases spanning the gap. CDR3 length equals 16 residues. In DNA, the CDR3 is TGCGCCAGCAGCCTAGGACGGGGATCGGCGAACACTGAAGCTTTCTTT. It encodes CASSLGRGSANTEAFF.

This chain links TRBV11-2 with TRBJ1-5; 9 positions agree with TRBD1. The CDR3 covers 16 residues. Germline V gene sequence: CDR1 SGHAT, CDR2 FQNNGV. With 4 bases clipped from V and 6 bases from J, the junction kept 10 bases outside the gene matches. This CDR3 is CASSSLQGQGGQPQHF. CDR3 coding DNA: TGTGCCAGCAGCTCCTTGCAGGGACAGGGTGGTCAGCCCCAGCATTTT.

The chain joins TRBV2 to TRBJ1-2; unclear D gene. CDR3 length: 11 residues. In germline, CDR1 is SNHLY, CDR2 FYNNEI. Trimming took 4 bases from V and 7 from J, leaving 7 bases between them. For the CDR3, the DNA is TGTGCCAGCAGTGCTCAGGTTGGCTACACCTTC. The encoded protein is CASSAQVGYTF. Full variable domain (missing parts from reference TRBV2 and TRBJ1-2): EPEVTQTPSHQVTQMGQEVILRCVPISNHLYFYWYRQILGQKVEFLVSFYNNEISEKSEIFDDQFSVERPDGSNFTLKIRSTKLEDSAMYFCASSAQVGYTFGSGTRLTVV.

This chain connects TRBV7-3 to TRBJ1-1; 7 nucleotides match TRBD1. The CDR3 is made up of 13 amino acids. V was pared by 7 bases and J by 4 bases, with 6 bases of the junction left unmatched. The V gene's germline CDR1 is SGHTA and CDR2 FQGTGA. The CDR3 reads CASTLRQGTEAFF. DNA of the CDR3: TGTGCCAGCACCCTGAGACAGGGCACTGAAGCTTTCTTT.

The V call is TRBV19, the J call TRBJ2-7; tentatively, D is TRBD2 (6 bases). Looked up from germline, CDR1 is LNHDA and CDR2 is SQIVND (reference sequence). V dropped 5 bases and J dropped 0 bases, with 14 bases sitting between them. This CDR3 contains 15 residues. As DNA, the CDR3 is TGTGCCAGTAGTCCGGGGGAGATACCCTCCTACGAGCAGTACTTC. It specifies CASSPGEIPSYEQYF.

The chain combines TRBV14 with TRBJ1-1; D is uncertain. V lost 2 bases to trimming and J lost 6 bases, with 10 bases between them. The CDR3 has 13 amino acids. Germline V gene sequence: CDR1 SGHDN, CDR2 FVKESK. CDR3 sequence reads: CASSQFAGSEAFF. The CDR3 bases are TGTGCCAGCAGCCAATTCGCGGGGTCTGAAGCTTTCTTT.

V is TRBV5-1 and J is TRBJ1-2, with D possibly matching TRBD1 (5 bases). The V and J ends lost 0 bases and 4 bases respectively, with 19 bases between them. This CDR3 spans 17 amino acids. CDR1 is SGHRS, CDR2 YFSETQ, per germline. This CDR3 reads CASSLGTGEVWGYGYTF. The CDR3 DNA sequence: TGCGCCAGCAGCTTGGGCACAGGTGAAGTCTGGGGCTATGGCTACACCTTC.

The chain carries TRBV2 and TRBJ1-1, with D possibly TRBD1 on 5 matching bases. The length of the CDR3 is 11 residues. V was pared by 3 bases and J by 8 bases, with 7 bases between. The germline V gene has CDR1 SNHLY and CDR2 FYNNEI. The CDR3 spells CASSDGAEAFF. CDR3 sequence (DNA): TGTGCCAGCAGTGATGGGGCCGAAGCTTTCTTT.

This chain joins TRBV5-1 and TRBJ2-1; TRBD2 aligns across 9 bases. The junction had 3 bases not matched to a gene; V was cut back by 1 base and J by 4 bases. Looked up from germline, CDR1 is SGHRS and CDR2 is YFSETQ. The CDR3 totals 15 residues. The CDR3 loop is CASSLSAGGYNEQFF. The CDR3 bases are TGCGCCAGCAGCTTGTCGGCGGGAGGGTACAATGAGCAGTTCTTC.

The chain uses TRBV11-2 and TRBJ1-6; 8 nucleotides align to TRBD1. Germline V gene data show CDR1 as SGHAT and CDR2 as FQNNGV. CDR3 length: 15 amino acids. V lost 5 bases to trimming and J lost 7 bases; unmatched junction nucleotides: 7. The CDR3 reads CASSPRGRGNSPLHF. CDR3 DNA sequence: TGTGCCAGCAGCCCCAGGGGGCGCGGAAATTCACCCCTCCACTTT.

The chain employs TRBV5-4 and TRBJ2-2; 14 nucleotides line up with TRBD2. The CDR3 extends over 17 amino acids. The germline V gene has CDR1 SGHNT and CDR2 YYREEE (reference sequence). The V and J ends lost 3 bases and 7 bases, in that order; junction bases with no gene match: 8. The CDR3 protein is CASSSGLAGVLGGELFF. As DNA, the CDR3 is TGTGCCAGCAGCTCGGGACTAGCGGGAGTCTTAGGCGGGGAGCTGTTTTTT. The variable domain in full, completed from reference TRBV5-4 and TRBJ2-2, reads ETGVTQSPTHLIKTRGQQVTLRCSSQSGHNTVSWYQQALGQGPQFIFQYYREEENGRGNFPPRFSGLQFPNYSSELNVNALELDDSALYLCASSSGLAGVLGGELFFGEGSRLTVL.

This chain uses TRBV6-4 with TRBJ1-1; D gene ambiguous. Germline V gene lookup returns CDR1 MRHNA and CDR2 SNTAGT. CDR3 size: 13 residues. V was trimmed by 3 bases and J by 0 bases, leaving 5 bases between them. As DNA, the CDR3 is TGTGCCAGCAGTGAGTACTTGAACACTGAAGCTTTCTTT. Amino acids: CASSEYLNTEAFF.

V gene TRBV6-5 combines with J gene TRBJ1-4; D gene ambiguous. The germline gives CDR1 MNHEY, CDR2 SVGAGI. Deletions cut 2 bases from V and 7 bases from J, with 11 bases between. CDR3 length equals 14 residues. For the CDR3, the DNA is TGTGCCAGCAGTTACCGAGGGAATGGTGAAAAACTGTTTTTT. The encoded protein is CASSYRGNGEKLFF.

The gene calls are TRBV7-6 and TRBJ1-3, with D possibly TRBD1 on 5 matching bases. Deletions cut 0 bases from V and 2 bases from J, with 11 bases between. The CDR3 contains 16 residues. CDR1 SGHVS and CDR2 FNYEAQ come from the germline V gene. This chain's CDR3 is CASSLAQGRTGNTIYF. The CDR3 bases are TGTGCCAGCAGCTTAGCTCAGGGAAGAACTGGAAACACCATATATTTT.

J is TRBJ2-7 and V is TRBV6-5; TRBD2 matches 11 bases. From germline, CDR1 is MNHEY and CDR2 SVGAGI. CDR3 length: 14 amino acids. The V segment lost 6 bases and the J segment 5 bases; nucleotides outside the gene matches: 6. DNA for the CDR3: TGTGCCAGCAGCCGACTAGCGGGATCGCACGAGCAGTACTTC. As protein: CASSRLAGSHEQYF.

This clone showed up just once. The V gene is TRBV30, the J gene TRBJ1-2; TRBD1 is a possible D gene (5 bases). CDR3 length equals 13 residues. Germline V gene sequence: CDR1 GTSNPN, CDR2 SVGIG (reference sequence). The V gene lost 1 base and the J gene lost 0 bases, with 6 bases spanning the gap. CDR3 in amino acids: CAWSGGANYGYTF. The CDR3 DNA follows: TGTGCCTGGAGTGGGGGGGCTAACTATGGCTACACCTTC.

Here the CDR3 reads CATSKTGGEDYEQYF. CDR3 coding DNA: TGTGCCACCTCAAAGACAGGGGGTGAAGATTACGAGCAGTACTTC. This chain uses TRBV27 with TRBJ2-7, with 9 positions matching TRBD1. Germline-derived CDR1 and CDR2 are MNHEY and SMNVEV (reference sequence). The CDR3 runs 15 residues. Unmatched junction bases numbered 14, after V lost 10 bases and J lost 4 bases.

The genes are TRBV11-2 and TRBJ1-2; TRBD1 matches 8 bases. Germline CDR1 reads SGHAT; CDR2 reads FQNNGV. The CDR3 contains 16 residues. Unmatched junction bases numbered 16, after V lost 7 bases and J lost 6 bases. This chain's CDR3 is CASTPNRDRTMNGYTF. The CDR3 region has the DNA TGTGCCAGCACCCCCAACCGGGACAGGACAATGAATGGCTACACCTTC.

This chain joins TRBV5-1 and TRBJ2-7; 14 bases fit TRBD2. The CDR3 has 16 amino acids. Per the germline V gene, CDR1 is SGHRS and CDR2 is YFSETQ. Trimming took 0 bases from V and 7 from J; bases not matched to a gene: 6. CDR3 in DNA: TGCGCCAGCAGCTTGGTCGGGACTAGCGGGAGTGGTGAGCAGTACTTC. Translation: CASSLVGTSGSGEQYF.

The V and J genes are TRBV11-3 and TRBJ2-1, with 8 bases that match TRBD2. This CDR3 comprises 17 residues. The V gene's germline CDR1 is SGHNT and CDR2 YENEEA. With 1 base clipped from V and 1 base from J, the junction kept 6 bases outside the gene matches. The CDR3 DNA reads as TGTGCCAGCAGCTTAGGAGCGGGAGCGGGGTCCTACAATGAGCAGTTCTTC. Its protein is CASSLGAGAGSYNEQFF.

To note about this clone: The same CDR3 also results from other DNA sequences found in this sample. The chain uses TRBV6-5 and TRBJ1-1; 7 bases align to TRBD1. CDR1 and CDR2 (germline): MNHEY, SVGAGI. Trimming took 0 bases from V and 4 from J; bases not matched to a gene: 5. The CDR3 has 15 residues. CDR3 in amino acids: CASSYSSSGGTEAFF. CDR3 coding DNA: TGTGCCAGCAGTTACTCTAGTTCAGGGGGCACTGAAGCTTTCTTT.

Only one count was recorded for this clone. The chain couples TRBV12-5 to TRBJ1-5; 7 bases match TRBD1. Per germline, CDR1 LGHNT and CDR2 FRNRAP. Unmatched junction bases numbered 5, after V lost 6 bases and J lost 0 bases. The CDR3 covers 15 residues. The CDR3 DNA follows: TGTGCTAGTGGAGGGGGCCAGTATAGCAATCAGCCCCAGCATTTT. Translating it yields CASGGGQYSNQPQHF.

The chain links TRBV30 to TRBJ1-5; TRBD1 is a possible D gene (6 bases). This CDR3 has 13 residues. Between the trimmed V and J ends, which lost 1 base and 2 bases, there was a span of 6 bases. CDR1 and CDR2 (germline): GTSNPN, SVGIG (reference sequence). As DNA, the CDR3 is TGTGCCTGGAGTGACAGGGGCAATCAGCCCCAGCATTTT. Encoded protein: CAWSDRGNQPQHF.